The entry below gives a single T cell receptor beta chain sequence along with its context. The data are from a study of neurological immune-mediated disorders. TCRdb fed the 5' RACE reads into MiXCR, producing one record per CDR3 protein. This sample yields tens of thousands of distinct CDR3 sequences, of which 15% to 20% are seen a single time; roughly 14% belongs to the top ten. This CDR3 has 13 amino acids. V shed 4 bases and J shed 5 bases, with 9 bases lying between them. Germline V gene lookup returns CDR1 LNHDA and CDR2 SQIVND (reference sequence). Healthy control samples came from blood bank volunteers in Maryland, USA.

This TCR came from a woman in her thirties or forties in good health. The material sequenced was PBMCs. The rearrangement links TRBV19 to TRBJ1-5; D gene ambiguous. The CDR3 region is CASSTSEYQPQHF. The CDR3, as DNA: TGTGCCAGTAGTACGTCGGAATATCAGCCCCAGCATTTT.